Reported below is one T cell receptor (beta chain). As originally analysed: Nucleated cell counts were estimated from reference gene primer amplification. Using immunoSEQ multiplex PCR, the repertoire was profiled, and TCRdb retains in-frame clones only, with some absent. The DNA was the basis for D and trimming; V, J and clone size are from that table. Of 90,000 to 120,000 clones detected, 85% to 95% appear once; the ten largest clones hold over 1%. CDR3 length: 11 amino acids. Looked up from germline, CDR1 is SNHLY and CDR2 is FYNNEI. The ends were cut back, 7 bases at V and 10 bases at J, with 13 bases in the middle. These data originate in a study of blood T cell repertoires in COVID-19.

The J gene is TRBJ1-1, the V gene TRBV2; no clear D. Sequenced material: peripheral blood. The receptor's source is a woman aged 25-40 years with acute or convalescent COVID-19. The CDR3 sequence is CASTLRAGAFF. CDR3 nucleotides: TGTGCCAGCACTCTCCGTGCCGGAGCTTTCTTT.